This entry features one T cell receptor (beta chain) sequence. No antigen is known for it. This record belongs to a study of a mutant IDH1 vaccine in newly diagnosed glioma. Sequenced by immunoSEQ multiplex PCR; TCRdb stores in-frame clones only, minus some. Among 70,000 or so clones, around nine tenths were seen once, and the ten largest hold 2% to 2.5%. Documented time point: week 35, safety follow-up. With topical imiquimod, each dose of the vaccine consisted of 300 ug of mutant IDH1 20-mer peptide. Looked up from germline, CDR1 is SGHRS and CDR2 is YFSETQ. V shed 3 bases and J shed 0 bases, with 10 bases lying between them. There are 15 residues in the CDR3.

The chain employs TRBV5-1 and TRBJ2-1, with a weak D call TRBD1 (6 bases). This TCR derives from a man aged 25 to 40 with glioma. The material was PBMCs, obtained from a glioma patient whose treatment included an IDH1 peptide vaccine. The CDR3 loop reads CASSWTASSYNEQFF. The CDR3, as DNA: TGCGCCAGCAGCTGGACAGCCAGCTCCTACAATGAGCAGTTCTTC. Using reference TRBV5-1 and TRBJ2-1 for the parts outside the CDR3, the full variable domain is KAGVTQTPRYLIKTRGQQVTLSCSPISGHRSVSWYQQTPGQGLQFLFEYFSETQRNKGNFPGRFSGRQFSNSRSEMNVSTLELGDSALYLCASSWTASSYNEQFFGPGTRLTVL.